Below, one T cell receptor (beta chain) is given with its context. As yet, its antigen is unknown. The data belong to a study of T cell responses to AZD1222 COVID-19 vaccine. Some clones are missing from TCRdb's copy, which holds only in-frame ones; the method was immunoSEQ multiplex PCR. Altogether some 150,000 clones are present, 85% to 90% being singletons, with the ten largest covering 5% to 6%. Broader study findings: With dominance at 160-218 and 743-854, vaccine-associated CD4 TCRs spanned spike. Females outnumbered males among donors, who were mostly white British; clonal diversity was possibly underestimated. The breadth and depth of Spike-specific TCRs increased once two AZD1222 doses had been given. Just a handful of people given AZD1222 tested seropositive at baseline.

Germline V gives CDR1 LGHDT, CDR2 YNNKEL (reference sequence). V shed 5 bases and J shed 7 bases, with 20 bases lying between them. This CDR3 region has 15 residues. The sequence derives from an adult who received the AZD1222 COVID-19 vaccine. The chain links TRBV3-1 (or the pseudogene TRBV3-2) to TRBJ1-2; D is uncertain. The source was peripheral blood, collected 28 days after the second AZD1222 dose. The CDR3: CASSTLMSINGGYTF. Here the CDR3 DNA reads TGTGCCAGCAGCACTCTCATGTCGATAAACGGTGGCTACACCTTC.